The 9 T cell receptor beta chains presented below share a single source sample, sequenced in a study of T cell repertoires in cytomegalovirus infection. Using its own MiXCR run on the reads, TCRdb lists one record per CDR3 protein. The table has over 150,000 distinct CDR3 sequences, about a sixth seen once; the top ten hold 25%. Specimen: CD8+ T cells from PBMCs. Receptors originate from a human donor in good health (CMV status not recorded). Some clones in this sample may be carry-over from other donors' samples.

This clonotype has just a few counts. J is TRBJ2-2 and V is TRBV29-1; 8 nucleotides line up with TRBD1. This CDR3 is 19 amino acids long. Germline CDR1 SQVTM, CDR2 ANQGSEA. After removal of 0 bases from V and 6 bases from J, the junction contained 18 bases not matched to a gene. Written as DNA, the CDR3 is TGCAGCGTTGAAGACCCCGGGACAGGATGGGGTGGACGGGCCGGGGAGCTGTTTTTT. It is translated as CSVEDPGTGWGGRAGELFF.

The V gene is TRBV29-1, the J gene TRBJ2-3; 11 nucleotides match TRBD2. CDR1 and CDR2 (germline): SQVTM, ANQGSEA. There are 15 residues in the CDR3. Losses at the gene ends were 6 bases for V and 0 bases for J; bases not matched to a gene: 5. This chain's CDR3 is CSVELAGVSTDTQYF. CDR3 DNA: TGCAGCGTGGAACTAGCGGGGGTCAGCACAGATACGCAGTATTTT.

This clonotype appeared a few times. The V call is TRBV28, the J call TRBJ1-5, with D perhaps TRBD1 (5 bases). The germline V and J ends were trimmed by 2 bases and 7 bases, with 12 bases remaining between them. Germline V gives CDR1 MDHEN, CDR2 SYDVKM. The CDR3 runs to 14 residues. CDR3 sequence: CASSLAGEIQPQHF. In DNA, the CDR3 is TGTGCCAGCAGTTTAGCGGGGGAAATCCAGCCCCAGCATTTT.

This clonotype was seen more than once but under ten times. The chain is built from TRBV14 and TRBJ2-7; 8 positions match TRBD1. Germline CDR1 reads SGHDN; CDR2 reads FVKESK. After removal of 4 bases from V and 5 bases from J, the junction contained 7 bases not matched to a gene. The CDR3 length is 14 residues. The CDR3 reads CASSPRRGLDEQYF. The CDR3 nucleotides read TGTGCCAGCAGCCCGCGCAGGGGGCTCGACGAGCAGTACTTC.

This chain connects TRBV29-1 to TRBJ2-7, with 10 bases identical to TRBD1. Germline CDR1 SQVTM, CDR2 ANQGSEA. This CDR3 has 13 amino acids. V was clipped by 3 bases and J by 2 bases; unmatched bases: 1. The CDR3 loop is CSVDGQGAYEQYF. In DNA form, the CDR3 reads TGCAGCGTTGATGGACAGGGGGCCTACGAGCAGTACTTC.

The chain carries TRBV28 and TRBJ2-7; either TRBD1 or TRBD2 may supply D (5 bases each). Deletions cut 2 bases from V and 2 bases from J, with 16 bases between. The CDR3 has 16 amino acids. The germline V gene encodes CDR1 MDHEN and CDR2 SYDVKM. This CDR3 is CASSLRDQSVTYEQYF. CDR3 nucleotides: TGTGCCAGCAGTTTAAGGGACCAGTCGGTGACCTACGAGCAGTACTTC.

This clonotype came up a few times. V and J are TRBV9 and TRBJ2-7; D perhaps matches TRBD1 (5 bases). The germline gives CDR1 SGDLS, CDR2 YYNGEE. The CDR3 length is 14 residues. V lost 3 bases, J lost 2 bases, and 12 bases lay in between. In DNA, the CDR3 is TGTGCCAGCAGCGCCAGGGTAGGGACCTACGAGCAGTACTTC. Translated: CASSARVGTYEQYF.

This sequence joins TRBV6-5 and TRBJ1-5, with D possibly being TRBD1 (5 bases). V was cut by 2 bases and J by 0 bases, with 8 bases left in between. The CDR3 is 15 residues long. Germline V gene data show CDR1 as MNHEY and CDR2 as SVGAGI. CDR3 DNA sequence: TGTGCCAGCAGTTACGGCGGGGGTAGCAATCAGCCCCAGCATTTT. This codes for CASSYGGGSNQPQHF.

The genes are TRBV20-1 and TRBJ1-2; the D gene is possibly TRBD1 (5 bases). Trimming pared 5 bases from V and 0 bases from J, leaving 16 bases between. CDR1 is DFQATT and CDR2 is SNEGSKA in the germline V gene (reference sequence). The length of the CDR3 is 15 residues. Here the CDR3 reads CSADRGQGTNYGYTF. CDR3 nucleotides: TGCAGTGCTGACCGCGGGCAGGGAACTAACTATGGCTACACCTTC.